Below, 25 T cell receptor beta chains from the same sample are listed, as sequenced in a study of beta chain features in type 1 diabetes. General study findings and limits: Type 1 diabetes patients showed a moderate but significant shortening of TCRB CDR3s in all four CD4+ subsets.

Every isolated RNA sample was fully reverse transcribed, so sequencing captured expressed TCRB transcripts. Using immunoSEQ multiplex PCR, the repertoire was profiled, and TCRdb retains in-frame clones only, with some absent. The sample holds hundreds of thousands of clones; around 15% are singletons and the top ten take approximately 0.022%. No antigen has been identified for these receptors. What was sequenced was naive CD4+ T cells from blood. The receptors were gathered from a man aged 18-30 years with type 1 diabetes.

V and J are TRBV13 and TRBJ2-2; 10 nucleotides match TRBD1. Germline trimming cut 2 bases from V and 5 bases from J; bases unmatched to any gene: 14. Per the germline V gene, CDR1 is PRHDT and CDR2 is FYEKMQ (reference sequence). The CDR3 runs 19 residues. CDR3 region: CASSLSRPGQGIHTGELFF. In DNA, the CDR3 is TGTGCCAGCAGCTTATCCCGCCCGGGACAGGGGATTCATACCGGGGAGCTGTTTTTT.

The gene calls are TRBV5-6 and TRBJ2-1; D is undetermined. Germline V lookup: CDR1 SGHDT, CDR2 YYEEEE. The CDR3 is 13 residues long. The ends were cut back, 0 bases at V and 10 bases at J, with 11 bases in the middle. CDR3 residues: CASSLVAQLEQFF. CDR3 nucleotides: TGTGCCAGCAGCTTGGTGGCGCAGCTCGAGCAGTTCTTC.

There are a few counts of this clone. V is TRBV29-1 and J is TRBJ2-3, with a weak D call TRBD2 (5 bases). V was clipped by 7 bases and J by 5 bases, with 16 bases between them. Per germline, CDR1 SQVTM and CDR2 ANQGSEA. The CDR3 extends over 13 amino acids. This chain's CDR3 is CSGGPPGRDTQYF. The CDR3 nucleotides are TGCAGCGGCGGGCCCCCGGGTCGAGATACGCAGTATTTT.

The rearrangement links TRBV27 to TRBJ2-5; perhaps TRBD1 as D (5 bases). Trimming took off 3 bases at V and 7 bases at J, with 12 bases between the two ends. The germline CDR1 and CDR2 sequences are MNHEY and SMNVEV (reference sequence). This CDR3 has 13 amino acids. CDR3 in amino acids: CASSLGQGGTQYF. The DNA of the CDR3 is TGTGCCAGCAGTTTGGGGCAGGGCGGGACCCAGTACTTC.

DNA of the CDR3: TGTGCCAGCAGTTACAGTCAGTTATACAATGAGCAGTTCTTC. It yields the protein CASSYSQLYNEQFF. The chain has TRBV6-5 and TRBJ2-1; D is ambiguous. Between the trimmed V and J ends, which lost 2 bases and 4 bases, there was a span of 9 bases. The CDR3 spans 14 residues. Germline CDR1 is MNHEY and CDR2 is SVGAGI.

The V gene is TRBV18, the J gene TRBJ2-7, with D tentatively TRBD1 or TRBD2 (5 bases each). This CDR3 is 15 amino acids long. Trimming took off 3 bases at V and 5 bases at J, with 17 bases between the two ends. Germline assignment: CDR1 KGHSH and CDR2 LQKENI. CDR3 nucleotide sequence: TGTGCCAGCTCACCTGGGATCGGGACGGTGGACGAGCAGTACTTC. Its translation: CASSPGIGTVDEQYF. Filled out from reference TRBV18 and TRBJ2-7, the complete variable domain reads NAGVMQNPRHLVRRRGQEARLRCSPMKGHSHVYWYRQLPEEGLKFMVYLQKENIIDESGMPKERFSAEFPKEGPSILRIQQVVRGDSAAYFCASSPGIGTVDEQYFGPGTRLTVT.

CDR3 region: CASSQILVNTEAFF. Written as DNA, the CDR3 is TGCGCCAGCAGCCAAATCCTGGTGAACACTGAAGCTTTCTTT. This rearrangement joins TRBV4-1 to TRBJ1-1; D call uncertain. Germline lookup yields CDR1 MGHRA and CDR2 YSYEKL. V shed 2 bases and J shed 0 bases, with 7 bases lying between them. The CDR3 has 14 residues.

This chain connects TRBV28 to TRBJ2-1; D not resolved. CDR1 and CDR2 (germline): MDHEN, SYDVKM. Trimming took off 3 bases at V and 3 bases at J, with 6 bases between the two ends. There are 13 residues in the CDR3. The CDR3 coding sequence is TGTGCCAGCAGTTTGGGGAACTACAATGAGCAGTTCTTC. The encoded protein is CASSLGNYNEQFF.

This rearrangement joins TRBV28 to TRBJ2-7; D tentatively fits TRBD1 or TRBD2 (5 bases each). The V and J ends lost 5 bases and 2 bases respectively, with 13 bases between them. The length of the CDR3 is 14 residues. In germline, CDR1 is MDHEN, CDR2 SYDVKM. CDR3 sequence: CASSPSTGPYEQYF. CDR3 sequence (DNA): TGTGCCAGCAGTCCATCCACGGGGCCCTACGAGCAGTACTTC.

A few counts support this clone. The V gene is TRBV6-5, the J gene TRBJ2-3; perhaps TRBD2 as D (5 bases). The V end was cut by 2 bases, the J end by 1 base, with 10 bases between. The CDR3 has 15 residues. Germline V gives CDR1 MNHEY, CDR2 SVGAGI. CDR3 coding DNA: TGTGCCAGCAGTTACCCTAGCTCCGGCACAGATACGCAGTATTTT. The encoded protein is CASSYPSSGTDTQYF.

The chain recombines TRBV7-6 with TRBJ1-6, with 10 bases matching TRBD1. Trimming at V came to 5 bases and at J to 8 bases, leaving 6 bases not matched to a gene. Germline assignment: CDR1 SGHVS and CDR2 FNYEAQ. The CDR3 covers 15 residues. The DNA of the CDR3 is TGTGCCAGCAGCCCCTTGGGACAGGGGCATTCACCCCTCCACTTT. Translating it yields CASSPLGQGHSPLHF.

The chain combines TRBV10-3 with TRBJ1-6; no clear D gene. The CDR3 sequence is 13 residues long. V gave up 0 bases and J gave up 13 bases, with 10 bases separating them. Germline V CDR1 and CDR2: ENHRY, SYGVKD. The CDR3 protein is CAISESEPTPLHF. CDR3 coding DNA: TGTGCCATCAGTGAGTCGGAGCCAACTCCCCTCCACTTT.

The V call is TRBV29-1, the J call TRBJ1-2; maybe TRBD1 (5 bases). This CDR3 has 12 residues. The V end lost 7 bases, the J end lost 7 bases, and 16 bases lay between the germline ends. The germline CDR1 and CDR2 sequences are SQVTM and ANQGSEA. The chain's CDR3 is CSGEGSRAGYTF. The CDR3 coding sequence is TGCAGCGGAGAGGGTAGCAGGGCTGGCTACACCTTC.

This clone was detected only a few times. J is TRBJ1-1 and V is TRBV29-1; TRBD1 is a possible D gene (5 bases). This CDR3 region has 13 residues. V lost 2 bases to trimming and J lost 1 base, with 8 bases between them. Per the germline V gene, CDR1 is SQVTM and CDR2 is ANQGSEA. This chain's CDR3 is CSVESQGNTEAFF. The CDR3 DNA follows: TGCAGCGTTGAAAGTCAGGGGAACACTGAAGCTTTCTTT.

This chain links TRBV7-9 with TRBJ1-2; perhaps TRBD1 as D (5 bases). CDR1 and CDR2 (germline): SEHNR, FQNEAQ (reference sequence). The CDR3 covers 14 residues. V shed 5 bases and J shed 2 bases, with 12 bases lying between them. In DNA form, the CDR3 reads TGTGCCAGCAGCGCCCCGACAGAAAACTATGGCTACACCTTC. Translating it yields CASSAPTENYGYTF.

This chain links TRBV4-2 with TRBJ2-7; 10 bases match TRBD1. Germline V gives CDR1 LGHNA, CDR2 YNFKEQ. The CDR3 loop spans 16 amino acids. V dropped 0 bases and J dropped 4; count of bases not matched to a gene: 6. CDR3 sequence (DNA): TGTGCCAGCAGCCAAGAATTGGGACAGGGGCAATACGAGCAGTACTTC. This sequence encodes CASSQELGQGQYEQYF.

A few counts support this clone. The chain employs TRBV13 and TRBJ1-5; no reliable D call. Trimming took 1 base from V and 5 from J, leaving 3 bases between them. The CDR3 has 12 residues. CDR1 and CDR2 from the germline V gene are PRHDT and FYEKMQ (reference sequence). CDR3 amino acids: CASSLADQPQHF. The CDR3 coding sequence is TGTGCCAGCAGCTTAGCCGATCAGCCCCAGCATTTT.

This clone was counted between two and nine times. The chain couples TRBV23-1 to TRBJ1-3; weak D call: TRBD1 (5 bases). TRBV23-1 is labeled an ORF, and its function is uncertain. This CDR3 spans 14 amino acids. V dropped 4 bases and J dropped 8 bases, with 15 bases sitting between them. The DNA for the CDR3 is TGCGCCAGCAGTCCGACGGAGACCAGGGACACCATATATTTT. Translated, it gives CASSPTETRDTIYF.

This clone turned up a few times. This sequence joins TRBV27 and TRBJ1-1; no definite D call. Germline-derived CDR1 and CDR2 are MNHEY and SMNVEV (reference sequence). V was shortened by 6 bases and J by 5 bases, with 13 bases between the two germline ends. This CDR3 is 13 amino acids long. The CDR3: CASRTLRGTEAFF. The CDR3 nucleotides are TGTGCCAGCAGGACCCTCCGAGGGACTGAAGCTTTCTTT.

This clone was observed a handful of times. The V and J genes are TRBV7-2 and TRBJ2-3; D is unresolved. V dropped 3 bases and J dropped 6 bases, with 10 bases sitting between them. Per the germline V gene, CDR1 is SGHTA and CDR2 is FQGNSA. CDR3 length equals 13 residues. The CDR3 region is CASSFSDRDTQYF. CDR3 nucleotides: TGTGCCAGCAGCTTCAGTGACCGGGATACGCAGTATTTT. The full variable domain, with the rest looked up from reference TRBV7-2 and TRBJ2-3, is GAGVSQSPSNKVTEKGKDVELRCDPISGHTALYWYRQSLGQGLEFLIYFQGNSAPDKSGLPSDRFSAERTGGSVSTLTIQRTQQEDSAVYLCASSFSDRDTQYFGPGTRLTVL.

The gene calls are TRBV30 and TRBJ1-2, with TRBD1 identical over 8 bases. Unmatched junction bases numbered 5, after V lost 3 bases and J lost 8 bases. Germline CDR1 reads GTSNPN; CDR2 reads SVGIG (reference sequence). The CDR3 runs 12 residues. CDR3 amino acids: CAWRGQGPGYTF. CDR3 sequence (DNA): TGTGCCTGGAGAGGACAGGGACCCGGCTACACCTTC.

This clone has just a few counts. The chain uses TRBV9 and TRBJ1-6; D might be TRBD1 (6 bases). Germline CDR1 SGDLS, CDR2 YYNGEE. This CDR3 comprises 16 residues. V lost 0 bases and J lost 7, with 14 bases in between. CDR3 loop: CASSVEGGGSNSPLHF. CDR3 DNA: TGTGCCAGCAGCGTAGAGGGAGGGGGGTCAAATTCACCCCTCCACTTT.

A remark on this clone: In the same sample, other DNA sequences code for this CDR3. This chain joins TRBV11-1 and TRBJ2-6; D is undetermined. The CDR3 covers 13 residues. V was pared by 9 bases and J by 0 bases, with 6 bases between. Germline V gives CDR1 SGHAT, CDR2 FQDESV (reference sequence). The chain's CDR3 is CASSFSGANVLTF. In DNA, the CDR3 is TGTGCCAGTTCTTTCTCTGGGGCCAACGTCCTGACTTTC.

The J gene is TRBJ2-7, the V gene TRBV7-6; 10 bases line up with TRBD1. The CDR3 is 14 residues long. J was trimmed by 4 bases and V by 1 base; bases with no gene match: 1. The germline V gene encodes CDR1 SGHVS and CDR2 FNYEAQ. CDR3 coding DNA: TGTGCCAGCAGCTTAGAGGACAGGGGGTACGAGCAGTACTTC. As protein: CASSLEDRGYEQYF.

In this sample, this clone turned up a few times. This chain joins TRBV19 and TRBJ2-3; D is ambiguous. The V end lost 3 bases, the J end lost 2 bases, and 9 bases lay between the germline ends. CDR3 length: 14 residues. Germline lookup yields CDR1 LNHDA and CDR2 SQIVND (reference sequence). The CDR3 DNA sequence: TGTGCCAGTAGTATCCTAGACCACACAGATACGCAGTATTTT. Its translation: CASSILDHTDTQYF.